A selection of T cell receptor beta chains follows, all from one sample in a study of T cell responses to AZD1222 COVID-19 vaccine. The data were produced by immunoSEQ multiplex PCR, yet TCRdb's version contains in-frame clones alone and is incomplete. The sample comprises around 130,000 clones, around 90% of which are singletons, and about 2.7% rests with the top ten. The specimen was peripheral blood, collected on day 0 of AZD1222 vaccination. These receptors all stem from an adult in good health. Each CDR3 is given with its conserved first and last residue. The D gene is left open where the match is weak. Clone size is stated in some rows and not others, as once, few, many or a class when expanded.

cdr3_nt: TGTGCCAGCGCTCGGGGAGGCAATCAGCCCCAGCATTTT; cdr3_aa: CASARGGNQPQHF; j_call: TRBJ1-5; d_call: NA; clone_size: NA; v_call: TRBV7-8; cdr3_length: 13
cdr3_nt: TGTGCCAGCAGTGAGTTGGGACAGGGCTTCGGAAGGTCCTCCGAGCAGTACTTC; cdr3_aa: CASSELGQGFGRSSEQYF; j_call: TRBJ2-7; d_call: TRBD1; clone_size: NA; v_call: TRBV6-1; cdr3_length: 18
cdr3_nt: TGCAGCGTTCCACCTCTAGACAGGGCCAACACTGAAGCTTTCTTT; cdr3_aa: CSVPPLDRANTEAFF; j_call: TRBJ1-1; d_call: TRBD1; clone_size: NA; v_call: TRBV29-1; cdr3_length: 15
cdr3_nt: TGTGCCTGGAGTGTACAGGGCGATCAGCCCCAGCATTTT; cdr3_aa: CAWSVQGDQPQHF; j_call: TRBJ1-5; d_call: NA; clone_size: once; v_call: TRBV30; cdr3_length: 13
cdr3_nt: TGCGCCAGCAGCTGGGACAGGGGGAGTTACGAGCAGTACTTC; cdr3_aa: CASSWDRGSYEQYF; j_call: TRBJ2-7; d_call: TRBD1; clone_size: NA; v_call: TRBV5-1; cdr3_length: 14
cdr3_nt: TGTGCCACCAGCAGCCAGGGGGCTGAAGCTTTCTTT; cdr3_aa: CATSSQGAEAFF; j_call: TRBJ1-1; d_call: TRBD1; clone_size: NA; v_call: TRBV15; cdr3_length: 12
cdr3_nt: TGTGCCAGCAGTTCCGGGTCTCGCAATCAGCCCCAGCATTTT; cdr3_aa: CASSSGSRNQPQHF; j_call: TRBJ1-5; d_call: NA; clone_size: NA; v_call: TRBV6-2/TRBV6-3; cdr3_length: 14
cdr3_nt: TGTGCCAGTAGTTCCAGAACAGGGGGCCATACTGAAGCTTTCTTT; cdr3_aa: CASSSRTGGHTEAFF; j_call: TRBJ1-1; d_call: TRBD1; clone_size: NA; v_call: TRBV19; cdr3_length: 15
cdr3_nt: TGTGCCAGCAGTTACTTGGGGCTTAGCACAGATACGCAGTATTTT; cdr3_aa: CASSYLGLSTDTQYF; j_call: TRBJ2-3; d_call: NA; clone_size: NA; v_call: TRBV6-5; cdr3_length: 15
cdr3_nt: TGCAGCGTTGAAGAAATCGGGAACACAGATACGCAGTATTTT; cdr3_aa: CSVEEIGNTDTQYF; j_call: TRBJ2-3; d_call: NA; clone_size: NA; v_call: TRBV29-1; cdr3_length: 14
cdr3_nt: TGCGCCAGCAGCTTGATAGTAGGGGACAGCTATGGCTACACCTTC; cdr3_aa: CASSLIVGDSYGYTF; j_call: TRBJ1-2; d_call: TRBD1; clone_size: NA; v_call: TRBV5-1; cdr3_length: 15
cdr3_nt: TGTGCCAGCAGCGTAGGGACGGTGGGACTAGTCCAAGAGACCCAGTACTTC; cdr3_aa: CASSVGTVGLVQETQYF; j_call: TRBJ2-5; d_call: TRBD2; clone_size: once; v_call: TRBV9; cdr3_length: 17
cdr3_nt: TGTGCCAGCAGCCCGACTCGGAGGGGTCGCCACACCATATATTTT; cdr3_aa: CASSPTRRGRHTIYF; j_call: TRBJ1-3; d_call: NA; clone_size: NA; v_call: TRBV7-9; cdr3_length: 15
cdr3_nt: TGTGCCAGCAGCCGTTCCCCCGGGACTAATGAAAAACTGTTTTTT; cdr3_aa: CASSRSPGTNEKLFF; j_call: TRBJ1-4; d_call: NA; clone_size: NA; v_call: TRBV9; cdr3_length: 15
cdr3_nt: TGCGCCAGCAGCCCATCCCAAGAGACCCAGTACTTC; cdr3_aa: CASSPSQETQYF; j_call: TRBJ2-5; d_call: NA; clone_size: NA; v_call: TRBV5-1; cdr3_length: 12
cdr3_nt: TGCAGCGCTAATACTGGGGGAGCCTACGAGCAGTACTTC; cdr3_aa: CSANTGGAYEQYF; j_call: TRBJ2-7; d_call: NA; clone_size: few; v_call: TRBV29-1; cdr3_length: 13
cdr3_nt: TGTGCCAGCAGCCCTCGGGGGGGCGCAAACACCGGGGAGCTGTTTTTT; cdr3_aa: CASSPRGGANTGELFF; j_call: TRBJ2-2; d_call: TRBD2; clone_size: NA; v_call: TRBV7-2; cdr3_length: 16
cdr3_nt: TGTGCCAGCAGCCCGACCGGGACAGGGGTATACGAGCAGTACTTC; cdr3_aa: CASSPTGTGVYEQYF; j_call: TRBJ2-7; d_call: TRBD1; clone_size: NA; v_call: TRBV7-2; cdr3_length: 15
cdr3_nt: TGTGCCAGCAGCTCCGGGACAGGGGGAATCGGGAACACTGAAGCTTTCTTT; cdr3_aa: CASSSGTGGIGNTEAFF; j_call: TRBJ1-1; d_call: TRBD1; clone_size: NA; v_call: TRBV27; cdr3_length: 17
cdr3_nt: TGTGCCAGCAGTCCCGCTGGCAGGGGTCGGTATGGCTACACCTTC; cdr3_aa: CASSPAGRGRYGYTF; j_call: TRBJ1-2; d_call: NA; clone_size: NA; v_call: TRBV27; cdr3_length: 15
cdr3_nt: TGTGCCAGCAGCTTAGGCCCGGGACAGGCACACTATGGCTACACCTTC; cdr3_aa: CASSLGPGQAHYGYTF; j_call: TRBJ1-2; d_call: TRBD1; clone_size: NA; v_call: TRBV13; cdr3_length: 16
cdr3_nt: TGTGCCAGCAGCTTTCATACGAACACTGAAGCTTTCTTT; cdr3_aa: CASSFHTNTEAFF; j_call: TRBJ1-1; d_call: NA; clone_size: NA; v_call: TRBV7-9; cdr3_length: 13
cdr3_nt: TGTGCCAGCAGTCGGGACGGCGGGAGGGTCCCGGGGCAGTTCTTC; cdr3_aa: CASSRDGGRVPGQFF; j_call: TRBJ2-1; d_call: TRBD2; clone_size: NA; v_call: TRBV6-2/TRBV6-3; cdr3_length: 15
cdr3_nt: TGTGCCATCGGGAGACAGACCGCTGTTGAGCAGTTCTTC; cdr3_aa: CAIGRQTAVEQFF; j_call: TRBJ2-1; d_call: NA; clone_size: NA; v_call: TRBV10-3; cdr3_length: 13
cdr3_nt: TGCGCCAGCAGCTTGGGCGGCCCGCTACACGAGCAGTACTTC; cdr3_aa: CASSLGGPLHEQYF; j_call: TRBJ2-7; d_call: NA; clone_size: NA; v_call: TRBV5-1; cdr3_length: 14
cdr3_nt: TGTGCCAGTAGGTGGAGGGACTCTGGAAACACCATATATTTT; cdr3_aa: CASRWRDSGNTIYF; j_call: TRBJ1-3; d_call: NA; clone_size: NA; v_call: TRBV19; cdr3_length: 14
cdr3_nt: TGTGCCAGCAGCCGGACTAGCGGGGCTCAAGAGACCCAGTACTTC; cdr3_aa: CASSRTSGAQETQYF; j_call: TRBJ2-5; d_call: TRBD2; clone_size: NA; v_call: TRBV27; cdr3_length: 15
cdr3_nt: TGTGCCAGCAGCCCACCTAATCAGCCCCAGCATTTT; cdr3_aa: CASSPPNQPQHF; j_call: TRBJ1-5; d_call: NA; clone_size: NA; v_call: TRBV7-9; cdr3_length: 12
cdr3_nt: TGCGCCAGCAGCCAAGACACTAGGGTTGGCAATCAGCCCCAGCATTTT; cdr3_aa: CASSQDTRVGNQPQHF; j_call: TRBJ1-5; d_call: NA; clone_size: NA; v_call: TRBV4-3; cdr3_length: 16
cdr3_nt: TGTGCCAGCAGCTTAGGGCCCAATTCACCCCTCCACTTT; cdr3_aa: CASSLGPNSPLHF; j_call: TRBJ1-6; d_call: NA; clone_size: NA; v_call: TRBV11-3; cdr3_length: 13
cdr3_nt: TGCGCCAGCAGTAGAAGGGGGCGCGGATACGAGCAGTACTTC; cdr3_aa: CASSRRGRGYEQYF; j_call: TRBJ2-7; d_call: TRBD1; clone_size: NA; v_call: TRBV10-1; cdr3_length: 14
cdr3_nt: TGTGCCAGCAGCGTAGTCCCAGCGGGAGCAGGGGGGGAGCAGTTCTTC; cdr3_aa: CASSVVPAGAGGEQFF; j_call: TRBJ2-1; d_call: NA; clone_size: NA; v_call: TRBV9; cdr3_length: 16
cdr3_nt: TGTGCCAGCAGGGTTTCCGGGACAGGGAGCCTATATGGCTACACCTTC; cdr3_aa: CASRVSGTGSLYGYTF; j_call: TRBJ1-2; d_call: TRBD1; clone_size: NA; v_call: TRBV7-2; cdr3_length: 16
cdr3_nt: TGTGCCAGCAGCCCGGGCGGGAAGGGTGAGCAGTTCTTC; cdr3_aa: CASSPGGKGEQFF; j_call: TRBJ2-1; d_call: NA; clone_size: NA; v_call: TRBV11-3; cdr3_length: 13
cdr3_nt: TGTGCCAGCAGTTCCCCCGGGGGGGCCATTAATACCGGGGAGCTGTTTTTT; cdr3_aa: CASSSPGGAINTGELFF; j_call: TRBJ2-2; d_call: TRBD2; clone_size: NA; v_call: TRBV7-9; cdr3_length: 17
cdr3_nt: TGTGCCAGCAGCTTCGGGTTACTGGGGGGATTAGGCTACACCTTC; cdr3_aa: CASSFGLLGGLGYTF; j_call: TRBJ1-2; d_call: NA; clone_size: NA; v_call: TRBV3-1/TRBV3-2; cdr3_length: 15